This TCR beta chain was sequenced for a study of T-cell reconstitution after alpha-beta-depleted transplantation in children. Per germline, CDR1 SGHRS and CDR2 YFSETQ. V lost 7 bases, J lost 0 bases, and 13 bases lay in between. CDR3 length: 15 residues. The table lists this clonotype with a few counts. During its preparation, the TCRbeta library received unique molecular identifiers. Each CDR3 protein gets one entry after TCRdb re-called the PCR reads with MiXCR. The repertoire holds some 500,000 distinct CDR3 sequences, around 17% seen once, with 2.5% to 3.5% in the top ten. The sequence derives from a human donor who donated a stem cell graft to a child with acute lymphoblastic leukemia. The chain is built from TRBV5-1 and TRBJ2-2; either TRBD1 or TRBD2 may supply D (5 bases each). The material sequenced was PBMCs from the stem cell graft donor, taken from the stem cell graft. The CDR3 coding sequence is TGCGCCAGCTCGGGGCGGGTTTCGAACACCGGGGAGCTGTTTTTT. It yields the protein CASSGRVSNTGELFF.